This T cell receptor (beta chain) was recorded in a study of Ad26.COV2.S vaccination and SARS-CoV-2 variants. Study context: Once, or twice with 56 days between doses, Ad26.COV2.S was given intramuscularly.

A single count supports this clone. Method: immunoSEQ multiplex PCR; TCRdb's copy keeps in-frame clones and lacks some. The sample consists of approximately 480,000 clones, 87% of them appearing once. Treatment of the sample: some 20 received Ad26.COV2.S at low or high dose, single or two shots; 5 received placebo; per-sample allocation not given. Each sample was drawn 63 days after the first injection (of vaccine or placebo). V was shortened by 0 bases and J by 4 bases, with 11 bases between the two germline ends. CDR1 and CDR2 (germline): LGHNA, YNFKEQ. The CDR3 spans 15 residues. The input for sequencing was peripheral blood, taken in a trial of Ad26.COV2.S vaccine versus placebo. The TCR was taken from a person aged 18-65 years who received the Ad26.COV2.S COVID-19 vaccine or a placebo. V and J are TRBV4-2 and TRBJ2-3; D is undetermined. CDR3 sequence (DNA): TGTGCCAGCAGCCAAGAAGGATCCCAGGCAGATACGCAGTATTTT. It codes for CASSQEGSQADTQYF.